What follows describes a single TCR beta chain. Sequencing used cDNA as its template, made by extracting RNA and reverse transcribing it. Assay: immunoSEQ multiplex PCR; the TCRdb copy retains only in-frame clones and omits some. The sample includes about 180,000 clones, approximately 62% of them seen just once. This entry comes from a study of CD8+ T cells in alopecia areata. Study details: Among treated patients, oral tofacitinib was administered at 5 to 10 mg twice daily.

Germline CDR1 is SGHRS and CDR2 is YFSETQ. This CDR3 region has 15 residues. Trimming at V came to 3 bases and at J to 2 bases, leaving 8 bases not matched to a gene. The sequencing used CD4+ T cells sorted from blood, collected at week 0. The genes are TRBV5-1 and TRBJ2-7; 7 bases fit TRBD1. The receptor was derived from a human donor with alopecia areata. The CDR3 DNA reads TGCGCCAGCAGCTCGACAGGGAAAGGGACCTACGAGCAGTACTTC. Protein: CASSSTGKGTYEQYF.